This TCR beta chain was captured by sequencing in a study of post-analysis software for immune sequencing data. Study findings and constraints: Significantly decreased normalized Chao1 diversity was recorded for multiple sclerosis patients relative to controls. Relative to controls, patients had about 5 TRBV segments at higher frequency, with TRBV5-6, TRBV5-1 and TRBV20-1 among these.

Trimming pared 4 bases from V and 9 bases from J, leaving 7 bases between. The CDR3 has 10 amino acids. Germline V lookup: CDR1 DFQATT, CDR2 SNEGSKA (reference sequence). Concerning this clonotype itself: Its antigen is still unknown.

Unique molecular identifiers were present in the TCR beta cDNA libraries. Input amounts of roughly 0.9 to 10 million T cells were used. These gave around 500,000 cDNA molecules, so each molecule approximated one T cell. TCRdb recomputed calls from the PCR reads with MiXCR, one row per CDR3 protein. The table has almost 700,000 distinct CDR3 sequences, 59% seen once. The sample was blood. This clonotype originated in a girl aged 2 to 9 with multiple sclerosis. V and J are TRBV20-1 and TRBJ2-1, with D unclear. DNA for the CDR3: TGCAGTGCTACTCGAGTTGAGCAGTTCTTC. Translating gives CSATRVEQFF.